This T cell receptor (beta chain) is drawn from a study of T cell responses to AZD1222 COVID-19 vaccine. Study-wide findings and caveats: None of the repertoires were sampled until the peak T cell response had passed. Baseline serology detected seropositivity in only six or seven AZD1222 recipients.

The ends were cut back, 7 bases at V and 1 base at J, with 13 bases in the middle. From germline, CDR1 is MNHEY and CDR2 SVGAGI. CDR3 length equals 14 residues. Details on this clone: Its antigen is as yet unknown.

Clones were read by immunoSEQ multiplex PCR, and TCRdb kept only the in-frame ones, dropping some. The sample includes 150,000 to 200,000 clones, around 90% of them seen just once. This clonotype was obtained from an adult in good health. The V call is TRBV6-5, the J call TRBJ1-2, with unresolved D. The sample in question was peripheral blood, obtained on day 0 of AZD1222 vaccination. This chain's CDR3 is CASKSSGINYGYTF. As DNA, the CDR3 is TGTGCCAGCAAATCGTCGGGCATTAACTATGGCTACACCTTC.